This TCR beta chain emerged from a study of neurological immune-mediated disorders. Indicated time point: technical triplicate 1. Synthesis of cDNA was accomplished via 5'RACE employing 10-nucleotide random UMIs. TCRdb re-derived calls from the 5' RACE reads in MiXCR, one entry per CDR3 protein. This sample has around 37,000 distinct CDR3 sequences, with around 10% found just once. In its sample, this clonotype was seen many times. Its specificity is not known. General study points: While HTLV-1-associated myelopathy showed the greatest TCR clonal expansion, multiple sclerosis showed the least, falling below healthy controls.

The TCR sequence derives from a man between 60 and 75 years old with HTLV-1-associated myelopathy (HAM/TSP). The source material was PBMCs.

The CDR3 coding sequence is TGTGCCAGCAGTGGATGGACAGGGGGGGAATACAATGAGCAGTTCTTC. This sequence encodes CASSGWTGGEYNEQFF. V usage is TRBV2 and J usage is TRBJ2-1; 10 bases fit TRBD1. CDR3 length equals 16 residues. With 4 bases clipped from V and 4 bases from J, the junction kept 7 bases outside the gene matches. Germline V gene lookup returns CDR1 SNHLY and CDR2 FYNNEI.